This entry describes one TCR beta chain. This entry comes from a study of blood T cell repertoires in COVID-19. Background on the study: There were acute and convalescent COVID-19 samples, and they came from the United States, Italy and Spain. Sample material is recorded as cDNA or gDNA derived from T cells, B-cell-depleted T cells, or PBMCs.

One Seattle source followed patients from active infection through their disease course. Germline CDR1 MGHRA, CDR2 YSYEKL. Trimming shortened V by 6 bases and J by 0 bases, and 15 bases separated the two germline ends. The length of the CDR3 is 15 residues. In the original analysis: Estimates of nucleated cell counts were drawn from the amplification of reference gene primers. Data came from immunoSEQ multiplex PCR; TCRdb stores just in-frame clones and leaves some out. V and J calls and clone size are copied from that table; D and trimming were computed from the DNA. The repertoire holds around 37,000 clones, with around 74% as singletons.

The V call is TRBV4-1, the J call TRBJ2-7; weak D call: TRBD2 (5 bases). Specimen: peripheral blood. The receptor's source is a man aged 65 to 85 with COVID-19, enrolled during active disease. The CDR3 sequence: CASSPGERSSYEQYF. CDR3 coding DNA: TGCGCCAGCAGTCCCGGGGAGCGGAGCTCCTACGAGCAGTACTTC.